The 20 T cell receptor beta chains below come from one sample, sequenced in a study of blood T cell repertoires in COVID-19. Clones were sequenced by immunoSEQ multiplex PCR, and TCRdb holds only the in-frame ones, with some missing. Of about 97,000 clones listed, about 89% were seen once; the top ten hold just under 20%. Sequenced sample: peripheral blood. The receptors stem from a human donor in a cohort sampled during active COVID-19.

This rearrangement joins TRBV25-1 to TRBJ2-3; 11 bases fit TRBD2. Germline-derived CDR1 and CDR2 are MGHDK and SYGVNS. The V and J ends lost 6 bases and 2 bases, in that order; junction bases with no gene match: 7. This CDR3 is 16 amino acids long. The CDR3 DNA reads as TGTGCCAGCAGGTCCGGGACTAGCGGTTTCACAGATACGCAGTATTTT. It yields the protein CASRSGTSGFTDTQYF.

This clone was counted once. The chain recombines TRBV5-6 with TRBJ2-3, with TRBD2 matching 8 bases. Trimming at V came to 0 bases and at J to 5 bases, leaving 5 bases not matched to a gene. CDR3 length: 15 residues. Per the germline V gene, CDR1 is SGHDT and CDR2 is YYEEEE. In DNA, the CDR3 is TGTGCCAGCAGCTTGGTCGGGAGGGCCGAAGATACGCAGTATTTT. Its translation: CASSLVGRAEDTQYF.

The CDR3 reads CASSPQTGSHEQYF. As DNA, the CDR3 is TGCGCCAGCAGCCCCCAGACAGGGTCCCACGAGCAGTACTTC. The chain has TRBV5-1 and TRBJ2-7, with 7 nucleotides matching TRBD1. The length of the CDR3 is 14 residues. Looked up from germline, CDR1 is SGHRS and CDR2 is YFSETQ. V lost 4 bases and J lost 5; bases outside the gene matches: 9.

The chain uses TRBV7-9 and TRBJ2-5, with TRBD2 identical over 11 bases. This CDR3 is 14 amino acids long. Germline V gives CDR1 SEHNR, CDR2 FQNEAQ (reference sequence). The V gene end was trimmed by 1 base and the J gene end by 5 bases; junction bases not matched to a gene: 0. The DNA of the CDR3 is TGTGCCAGCAGCTTAGTAGCGGGGGGGGAGACCCAGTACTTC. Its protein is CASSLVAGGETQYF.

The chain combines TRBV2 with TRBJ1-4, with D possibly matching TRBD1 (5 bases). V lost 7 bases to trimming and J lost 6 bases, with 12 bases between them. The germline V gene encodes CDR1 SNHLY and CDR2 FYNNEI. The CDR3 has 13 amino acids. CDR3 DNA sequence: TGTGCCAGCACCGGGGGTGGGGATGAAAAACTGTTTTTT. Its protein is CASTGGGDEKLFF.

This chain uses TRBV11-2 with TRBJ2-7, with 7 nucleotides matching TRBD2. Germline CDR1 reads SGHAT; CDR2 reads FQNNGV. This CDR3 is built from 16 residues. The J segment lost 2 bases and the V segment lost 1 base, leaving 8 bases of the junction unmatched. CDR3 in DNA: TGTGCCAGCAGCTTAGTGGCTAGCGGACTGACCTACGAGCAGTACTTC. It translates to CASSLVASGLTYEQYF.

This chain links TRBV24-1 with TRBJ2-1; D gene uncertain. V was shortened by 3 bases and J by 6 bases, with 14 bases between the two germline ends. Germline V gene sequence: CDR1 KGHDR, CDR2 SFDVKD. CDR3 length: 15 residues. Here the CDR3 DNA reads TGTGCCACCAGTGATACCCGAAAAGCCGGCAATGAGCAGTTCTTC. Translated: CATSDTRKAGNEQFF.

The chain joins TRBV19 to TRBJ2-3, with 11 nucleotides matching TRBD2. CDR1 and CDR2 from the germline V gene are LNHDA and SQIVND (reference sequence). V trimming: 5 bases; J trimming: 8 bases; junction bases outside the gene matches: 9. This CDR3 has 15 amino acids. The CDR3 DNA reads TGTGCCAGTAGTCGTAGCGGGAGGGCCAAGAGTACGCAGTATTTT. Protein: CASSRSGRAKSTQYF.

The rearrangement links TRBV12-5 to TRBJ2-1, with 13 bases aligning to TRBD2. V gave up 6 bases and J gave up 5 bases; unmatched junction bases: 13. Germline CDR1 and CDR2: LGHNT and FRNRAP. The CDR3 consists of 18 residues. The CDR3 nucleotides are TGTGCTAGTGGCTCGTTAGGGACTAGCGGGAATCGTAACAATGAGCAGTTCTTC. Protein sequence: CASGSLGTSGNRNNEQFF.

The CDR3 is CASSELDYEQYF. Here the CDR3 DNA reads TGTGCCAGCAGTGAATTAGACTACGAGCAGTACTTC. This chain connects TRBV2 to TRBJ2-7; D unresolved. The germline V and J ends were trimmed by 2 bases and 3 bases, with 5 bases remaining between them. CDR1 SNHLY and CDR2 FYNNEI come from the germline V gene. This CDR3 is 12 amino acids long.

This sequence joins TRBV4-1 and TRBJ2-1; 13 nucleotides match TRBD2. The V gene end was trimmed by 3 bases and the J gene end by 3 bases; junction bases not matched to a gene: 14. There are 20 residues in the CDR3. Per the germline V gene, CDR1 is MGHRA and CDR2 is YSYEKL. The DNA for the CDR3 is TGCGCCAGCAGCCACCCCCTCCGTACTAGCGGGAGGGCCCTCTACAATGAGCAGTTCTTC. Translation: CASSHPLRTSGRALYNEQFF.

The chain combines TRBV10-3 with TRBJ1-5, with D unresolved. CDR1 and CDR2 from the germline V gene are ENHRY and SYGVKD. This CDR3 contains 15 residues. V lost 0 bases to trimming and J lost 0 bases, with 6 bases between them. CDR3 amino acids: CAISESRDSNQPQHF. The DNA for the CDR3 is TGTGCCATCAGTGAGTCGCGGGATAGCAATCAGCCCCAGCATTTT.

The chain carries TRBV2 and TRBJ1-4, with 9 bases matching TRBD1. This CDR3 has 16 amino acids. Germline CDR1 reads SNHLY; CDR2 reads FYNNEI. J lost 4 bases, V lost 7 bases, and 10 bases had no gene match. The CDR3 reads CASNLGWTGDNEKLFF. In nucleotides, the CDR3 is TGTGCCAGCAATTTGGGTTGGACAGGGGATAATGAAAAACTGTTTTTT.

This CDR3 is CASSTQGLSSGANVLTF. The CDR3 DNA reads TGTGCCAGTAGTACACAGGGCCTAAGCTCTGGGGCCAACGTCCTGACTTTC. This rearrangement joins TRBV19 to TRBJ2-6; weak D call: TRBD1 (6 bases). The germline V and J ends were trimmed by 4 bases and 0 bases, with 13 bases remaining between them. Germline CDR1 reads LNHDA; CDR2 reads SQIVND (reference sequence). The length of the CDR3 is 17 residues.

V gene TRBV6-5 combines with J gene TRBJ2-3, with 9 bases matching TRBD1. V dropped 4 bases and J dropped 7; count of bases not matched to a gene: 6. Germline-derived CDR1 and CDR2 are MNHEY and SVGAGI. The CDR3 extends over 14 amino acids. As DNA, the CDR3 is TGTGCCAGCAGTTTCCGGGACAGGGCCTATACGCAGTATTTT. It is translated as CASSFRDRAYTQYF.

The chain recombines TRBV5-6 with TRBJ2-3, with D unresolved. The CDR3 extends over 16 amino acids. CDR1 is SGHDT and CDR2 is YYEEEE in the germline V gene. Trimming cost V 0 bases and J 2 bases, with 13 bases left between them. CDR3 DNA: TGTGCCAGCAGCTTGGGCCTGATGGCCGTCACAGATACGCAGTATTTT. It specifies CASSLGLMAVTDTQYF.

This clone appeared once. The V call is TRBV11-3, the J call TRBJ2-1; 9 nucleotides align to TRBD2. CDR1 and CDR2 from the germline V gene are SGHNT and YENEEA. This CDR3 region has 15 residues. The J segment lost 4 bases and the V segment lost 5 bases, leaving 6 bases of the junction unmatched. As DNA, the CDR3 is TGTGCCAGCAGCCTAGGGACTAGCAGTTACAATGAGCAGTTCTTC. Protein product: CASSLGTSSYNEQFF.

As regards this clone: The junction shows a germline mismatch at one end, possibly a read error. CDR3 protein: CASSETSGSLVF. The CDR3 DNA reads TGTGCCAGCAGCGAGACTAGCGGGAGTTTGGTCTTC. This chain joins TRBV9 and TRBJ2-4, with 12 bases lining up with TRBD2. The CDR3 totals 12 residues. Germline V CDR1 and CDR2: SGDLS, YYNGEE.

The J gene is TRBJ1-6, the V gene TRBV2; TRBD1 aligns across 7 bases. The V segment lost 8 bases and the J segment 10 bases; nucleotides outside the gene matches: 14. Germline CDR1 and CDR2: SNHLY and FYNNEI. The CDR3 sequence is 15 residues long. The CDR3, as DNA: TGTGCCAGCTCCCTCCGGGAGGGGGCAAGGTCACCCCTCCACTTT. Translating it yields CASSLREGARSPLHF.

This sequence joins TRBV24-1 and TRBJ2-1; 12 nucleotides agree with TRBD2. CDR1 KGHDR and CDR2 SFDVKD come from the germline V gene. The ends lost 7 bases at V and 3 bases at J; junction bases unmatched: 15. The CDR3 runs to 19 residues. The CDR3 DNA follows: TGTGCCACCAGCTCCCTTACTAGCGGGAGGCCCCCCTACTACAATGAGCAGTTCTTC. Residues: CATSSLTSGRPPYYNEQFF.